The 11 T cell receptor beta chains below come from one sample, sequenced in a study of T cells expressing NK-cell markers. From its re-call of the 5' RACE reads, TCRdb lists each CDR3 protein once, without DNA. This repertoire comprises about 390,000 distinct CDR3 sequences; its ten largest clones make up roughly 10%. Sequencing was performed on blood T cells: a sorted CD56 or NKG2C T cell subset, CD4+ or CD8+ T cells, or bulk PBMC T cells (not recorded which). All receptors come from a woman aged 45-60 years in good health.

The CDR3 loop reads CASRWGRAGDGYTF. The rearrangement links TRBV12-3 or TRBV12-4 to TRBJ1-2; TCRdb designates TRBD1, a call that cannot be tested without DNA. The CDR3 length is 14 residues.

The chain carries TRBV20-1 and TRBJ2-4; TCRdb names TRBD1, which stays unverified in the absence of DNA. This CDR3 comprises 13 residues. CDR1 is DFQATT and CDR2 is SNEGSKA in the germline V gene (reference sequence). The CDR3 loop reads CSLRGQGPNIQYF.

CDR3 loop: CASSPHQGGTTREQFF. The rearrangement uses TRBV27 and TRBJ2-1; TCRdb designates TRBD1, a call that cannot be tested without DNA. The CDR3 has 16 residues. CDR1 and CDR2 (germline): MNHEY, SMNVEV (reference sequence).

This chain's CDR3 is CASSAPTLIGELFF. This chain uses TRBV4-1 with TRBJ2-2; TCRdb selects TRBD1, and the lack of DNA leaves this call unchecked. The CDR3 loop spans 14 amino acids. Germline CDR1 MGHRA, CDR2 YSYEKL.

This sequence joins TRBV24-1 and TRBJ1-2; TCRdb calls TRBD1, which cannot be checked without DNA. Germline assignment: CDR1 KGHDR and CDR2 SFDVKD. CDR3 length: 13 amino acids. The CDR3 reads CATSDPRGPGYTF.

CDR3 protein: CASGTLTVGEQFF. The rearrangement links TRBV7-8 to TRBJ2-1; with no DNA, the TCRdb D assignment of TRBD1 cannot be verified. Germline-derived CDR1 and CDR2 are SGHVS and FQNEAQ. This CDR3 region has 13 residues.

The CDR3 loop is CASSDTSGRAGTQYF. V gene TRBV12-3 or TRBV12-4 combines with J gene TRBJ2-3; the D call from TCRdb, TRBD2, cannot be confirmed without DNA. The CDR3 sequence is 15 residues long.

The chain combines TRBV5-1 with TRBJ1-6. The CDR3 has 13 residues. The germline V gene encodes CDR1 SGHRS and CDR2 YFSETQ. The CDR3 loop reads CASSPAVDSPLHF.

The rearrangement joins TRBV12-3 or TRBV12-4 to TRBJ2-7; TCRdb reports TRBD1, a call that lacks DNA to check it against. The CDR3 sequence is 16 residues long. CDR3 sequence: CASSLLRTGPTLEQYF.

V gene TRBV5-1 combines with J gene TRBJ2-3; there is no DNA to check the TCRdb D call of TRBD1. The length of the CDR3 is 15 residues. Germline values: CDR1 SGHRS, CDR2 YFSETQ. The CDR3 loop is CASSVDRRQADTQYF.

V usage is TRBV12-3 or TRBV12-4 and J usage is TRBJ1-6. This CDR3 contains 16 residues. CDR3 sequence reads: CASSGEGNIYNSPLHF.